These 21 T cell receptor beta chains were sequenced from one sample in a study of beta chain features in type 1 diabetes. These receptors are not linked to any known antigen. TCRB transcripts that were expressed got sequenced, as all of the isolated RNA had been reverse transcribed. Only in-frame clones appear in the TCRdb table, and some are missing; sequencing was by immunoSEQ multiplex PCR. The sample has around 310,000 clones, approximately 15% seen once. Study-level findings and limits: People with Type 1 diabetes carried modestly yet significantly shorter TCRB CDR3s in all four CD4+ subsets.

Sequences were obtained from naive CD4+ T cells from blood. Every receptor here comes from a woman aged 18-29 years with type 1 diabetes.

This clone was found a few times. This rearrangement joins TRBV29-1 to TRBJ1-2; weak D call: TRBD1 (5 bases). The V end was cut by 4 bases, the J end by 1 base, with 13 bases between. Germline CDR1 is SQVTM and CDR2 is ANQGSEA. The CDR3 has 14 residues. The CDR3 coding sequence is TGCAGCGTTGTGGGGGGGACCAATAACTATGGCTACACCTTC. Translation: CSVVGGTNNYGYTF.

This clone was seen a few times. This chain uses TRBV5-1 with TRBJ2-7, with 14 bases aligning to TRBD2. J was trimmed by 5 bases and V by 6 bases; bases with no gene match: 4. Germline CDR1 and CDR2: SGHRS and YFSETQ. The CDR3 totals 14 residues. DNA of the CDR3: TGCGCCAGCAAGGGGACTAGCGGGAGACACGAGCAGTACTTC. Its translation is CASKGTSGRHEQYF.

This clone was observed a handful of times. The chain is built from TRBV5-1 and TRBJ2-5; 14 bases map to TRBD2. The CDR3 consists of 16 residues. V was clipped by 4 bases and J by 4 bases; unmatched bases: 6. CDR1 is SGHRS and CDR2 is YFSETQ in the germline V gene. The CDR3 sequence is CASSPTSGRGGETQYF. The CDR3 nucleotides are TGCGCCAGCAGCCCGACTAGCGGGAGGGGTGGAGAGACCCAGTACTTC.

This clone was counted a few times. The chain combines TRBV6-5 with TRBJ2-1; 13 nucleotides match TRBD2. Germline assignment: CDR1 MNHEY and CDR2 SVGAGI. Unmatched junction bases numbered 9, after V lost 6 bases and J lost 10 bases. The CDR3 totals 15 residues. CDR3 DNA sequence: TGTGCCAGCAGCCTCGGACTAGCGGGAGTTGAGGAGCAGTTCTTC. Its translation is CASSLGLAGVEEQFF.

This clone has a handful of counts. This chain links TRBV11-2 with TRBJ1-2; weak D call: TRBD1 (5 bases). The CDR3 covers 14 residues. Germline lookup yields CDR1 SGHAT and CDR2 FQNNGV. Trimming cost V 5 bases and J 2 bases, with 12 bases left between them. For the CDR3, the DNA is TGTGCCAGCAGCGTACAAACAGGCAACTATGGCTACACCTTC. Protein: CASSVQTGNYGYTF.

The J gene is TRBJ1-1, the V gene TRBV11-2; 8 bases are shared with TRBD1. The CDR3 is 12 residues long. V dropped 3 bases and J dropped 10; count of bases not matched to a gene: 4. Germline V CDR1 and CDR2: SGHAT, FQNNGV. CDR3 amino acids: CASSFQGAIAFF. The CDR3 DNA is TGTGCCAGCAGCTTCCAGGGGGCGATAGCTTTCTTT.

The chain links TRBV9 to TRBJ2-2; 8 nucleotides match TRBD2. The J segment lost 0 bases and the V segment lost 6 bases, leaving 10 bases of the junction unmatched. The CDR3 is made up of 17 amino acids. Germline loops: CDR1 SGDLS, CDR2 YYNGEE. DNA for the CDR3: TGTGCCAGCAAAGCTGGAGTAGCGGGGACGAACACCGGGGAGCTGTTTTTT. Residues: CASKAGVAGTNTGELFF.

The chain combines TRBV9 with TRBJ1-5; D unclear. V dropped 0 bases and J dropped 4 bases, with 8 bases sitting between them. CDR1 SGDLS and CDR2 YYNGEE come from the germline V gene. The CDR3 covers 14 residues. The CDR3, as DNA: TGTGCCAGCAGCGTAGACTCTCGGAATCAGCCCCAGCATTTT. The encoded protein is CASSVDSRNQPQHF. The complete variable domain, with remaining parts taken from reference TRBV9 and TRBJ1-5, reads DSGVTQTPKHLITATGQRVTLRCSPRSGDLSVYWYQQSLDQGLQFLIQYYNGEERAKGNILERFSAQQFPDLHSELNLSSLELGDSALYFCASSVDSRNQPQHFGDGTRLSIL.

The chain employs TRBV29-1 and TRBJ1-5; D not certain. The V end was cut by 4 bases, the J end by 9 bases, with 16 bases between. Germline CDR1 reads SQVTM; CDR2 reads ANQGSEA. CDR3 size: 13 residues. This CDR3 is CSVVWAIPGPQHF. The DNA of the CDR3 is TGCAGCGTTGTGTGGGCCATCCCCGGGCCCCAGCATTTT.

This clone was seen a handful of times. The CDR3 DNA follows: TGTGCCAGCAGCCGGGCCGCTGACTACAATGAGCAGTTCTTC. Its translation is CASSRAADYNEQFF. This rearrangement joins TRBV14 to TRBJ2-1; D is unclear. V gave up 4 bases and J gave up 3 bases, with 10 bases separating them. This CDR3 spans 14 amino acids. CDR1 SGHDN and CDR2 FVKESK come from the germline V gene.

The J gene is TRBJ2-1, the V gene TRBV19; 10 bases match TRBD1. Looked up from germline, CDR1 is LNHDA and CDR2 is SQIVND (reference sequence). The CDR3 sequence is 14 residues long. The trim removed 2 bases at V and 9 bases at J, leaving 4 bases unmatched. CDR3 protein: CASSIRQGAREQFF. DNA of the CDR3: TGTGCCAGTAGTATAAGACAGGGGGCGCGTGAGCAGTTCTTC.

The chain joins TRBV5-4 to TRBJ2-2; D may be TRBD2 (5 bases). CDR3 length equals 16 residues. V was shortened by 4 bases and J by 5 bases, with 18 bases between the two germline ends. CDR1 is SGHNT and CDR2 is YYREEE in the germline V gene (reference sequence). Here the CDR3 reads CASSPGPGLETGELFF. The CDR3 DNA sequence: TGTGCCAGCAGCCCAGGACCGGGGTTGGAAACCGGGGAGCTGTTTTTT.

The chain employs TRBV7-9 and TRBJ2-3; maybe TRBD1 (6 bases). Trimming left V 6 bases short and J 0 bases short, with 19 bases between. Germline assignment: CDR1 SEHNR and CDR2 FQNEAQ (reference sequence). This CDR3 has 17 residues. The CDR3, as DNA: TGTGCCAGCAGTCTAGCCCAGGGGCTACCTAGCACAGATACGCAGTATTTT. It codes for CASSLAQGLPSTDTQYF.

This clone was counted between two and nine times. The V call is TRBV7-2, the J call TRBJ2-3; 8 bases fit TRBD2. The V gene end was trimmed by 5 bases and the J gene end by 7 bases; junction bases not matched to a gene: 14. From germline, CDR1 is SGHTA and CDR2 FQGNSA. CDR3 length equals 16 residues. This CDR3 is CASSPAGEVDTYTQYF. CDR3 in DNA: TGTGCCAGCAGCCCAGCGGGAGAGGTCGACACGTATACGCAGTATTTT. Drawing the rest from reference TRBV7-2 and TRBJ2-3, the complete variable domain is GAGVSQSPSNKVTEKGKDVELRCDPISGHTALYWYRQSLGQGLEFLIYFQGNSAPDKSGLPSDRFSAERTGGSVSTLTIQRTQQEDSAVYLCASSPAGEVDTYTQYFGPGTRLTVL.

The chain couples TRBV5-4 to TRBJ1-4, with TRBD1 identical over 9 bases. V was clipped by 1 base and J by 0 bases; unmatched bases: 1. In germline, CDR1 is SGHNT, CDR2 YYREEE (reference sequence). The CDR3 spans 16 residues. The CDR3 protein is CASSLTGGATNEKLFF. For the CDR3, the DNA is TGTGCCAGCAGCTTGACAGGGGGCGCAACTAATGAAAAACTGTTTTTT. The full variable domain, completed using reference TRBV5-4 and TRBJ1-4, is ETGVTQSPTHLIKTRGQQVTLRCSSQSGHNTVSWYQQALGQGPQFIFQYYREEENGRGNFPPRFSGLQFPNYSSELNVNALELDDSALYLCASSLTGGATNEKLFFGSGTQLSVL.

This clone appeared a few times. Other DNA sequences from this sample encode an identical CDR3 as well. The rearrangement uses TRBV30 and TRBJ2-5; D is unresolved. Looked up from germline, CDR1 is GTSNPN and CDR2 is SVGIG (reference sequence). The CDR3 consists of 13 residues. Trimming took 0 bases from V and 2 from J, leaving 7 bases between them. CDR3 protein: CAWSVILQETQYF. In nucleotides, the CDR3 is TGTGCCTGGAGTGTAATTTTACAAGAGACCCAGTACTTC.

This chain connects TRBV30 to TRBJ2-5, with TRBD2 identical over 14 bases. Germline V gene lookup returns CDR1 GTSNPN and CDR2 SVGIG (reference sequence). The CDR3 extends over 15 amino acids. The V gene end was trimmed by 3 bases and the J gene end by 5 bases; junction bases not matched to a gene: 5. CDR3 DNA: TGTGCCTGGAGCCCGGGACTAGCGGGAGCGGAGACCCAGTACTTC. Amino acids: CAWSPGLAGAETQYF.

CDR3: CASSETAYEQYV. In nucleotides, the CDR3 is TGTGCCAGCAGTGAGACAGCTTACGAGCAGTACGTC. V is TRBV2 and J is TRBJ2-7, with D tentatively TRBD1 (5 bases). The CDR3 has 12 residues. The V gene's germline CDR1 is SNHLY and CDR2 FYNNEI. V was clipped by 3 bases and J by 4 bases, with 7 bases between them.

This clone turned up a few times. The chain has TRBV7-9 and TRBJ2-1; 9 bases are a match to TRBD2. CDR1 SEHNR and CDR2 FQNEAQ come from the germline V gene (reference sequence). V lost 5 bases and J lost 4; bases outside the gene matches: 6. The CDR3 is 15 amino acids. CDR3 loop: CASSHLAGTYNEQFF. The CDR3 region has the DNA TGTGCCAGCAGCCATCTAGCGGGAACTTACAATGAGCAGTTCTTC. The complete variable domain, with remaining parts taken from reference TRBV7-9 and TRBJ2-1, reads DTGVSQNPRHKITKRGQNVTFRCDPISEHNRLYWYRQTLGQGPEFLTYFQNEAQLEKSRLLSDRFSAERPKGSFSTLEIQRTEQGDSAMYLCASSHLAGTYNEQFFGPGTRLTVL.

In its sample, this clone was seen a few times. This chain uses TRBV6-5 with TRBJ1-1; 7 bases are shared with TRBD1. This CDR3 is built from 15 residues. The ends lost 7 bases at V and 1 base at J; junction bases unmatched: 9. Germline lookup yields CDR1 MNHEY and CDR2 SVGAGI. The CDR3 nucleotides read TGTGCCAGCAATTTAAACCGGGACAGGAACACTGAAGCTTTCTTT. This sequence encodes CASNLNRDRNTEAFF.

The V call is TRBV11-3, the J call TRBJ2-1; 9 positions match TRBD1. This CDR3 is 13 amino acids long. Per the germline V gene, CDR1 is SGHNT and CDR2 is YENEEA. J was trimmed by 7 bases and V by 9 bases; bases with no gene match: 7. This chain's CDR3 is CASTGGSLNEQFF. As DNA, the CDR3 is TGTGCCAGTACAGGGGGCTCATTGAATGAGCAGTTCTTC.